What follows are 21 T cell receptor beta chains derived from one specimen sequenced in a study of blood T cell repertoires in COVID-19. Generated by immunoSEQ multiplex PCR, the TCRdb table keeps only in-frame clones and is missing some. Among 75,000 to 90,000 clones listed, around four fifths were seen once. Sequencing was carried out using peripheral blood. The receptors here all came from a man aged 55 to 70 with COVID-19, enrolled during active disease.

The V call is TRBV5-1, the J call TRBJ1-2; 9 positions match TRBD1. The length of the CDR3 is 15 residues. Germline CDR1 SGHRS, CDR2 YFSETQ. V lost 4 bases and J lost 5; bases outside the gene matches: 9. The CDR3 here is CASSQTGTGNYGYTF. CDR3 DNA: TGCGCCAGCAGCCAAACCGGGACAGGGAATTATGGCTACACCTTC.

This sequence joins TRBV5-1 and TRBJ2-1; TRBD2 agrees at 7 bases. V gave up 3 bases and J gave up 0 bases; unmatched junction bases: 9. The length of the CDR3 is 17 residues. The V gene's germline CDR1 is SGHRS and CDR2 YFSETQ. CDR3 sequence reads: CASSSKGGRGSYNEQFF. The CDR3 nucleotides read TGCGCCAGCAGCTCGAAGGGAGGGCGGGGCTCCTACAATGAGCAGTTCTTC.

The rearrangement uses TRBV19 and TRBJ2-7; 12 bases fit TRBD1. The CDR3 has 13 residues. After removal of 10 bases from V and 6 bases from J, the junction contained 7 bases not matched to a gene. The germline V gene has CDR1 LNHDA and CDR2 SQIVND (reference sequence). CDR3 DNA sequence: TGTGCCACCGAAGGGGACAGGGGGCGCGAGCAGTACTTC. Amino acids: CATEGDRGREQYF.

The gene calls are TRBV7-8 and TRBJ2-7; 10 nucleotides line up with TRBD1. The CDR3 runs to 14 residues. Germline CDR1 and CDR2: SGHVS and FQNEAQ. The trim removed 6 bases at V and 6 bases at J, leaving 8 bases unmatched. The CDR3 bases are TGTGCCAGCAGTTCCGGGACAGGGGCCGGCGAGCAGTACTTC. Protein: CASSSGTGAGEQYF.

This sequence joins TRBV6-1 and TRBJ1-2; a possible D gene is TRBD1 (5 bases). V gave up 6 bases and J gave up 8 bases, with 13 bases separating them. CDR1 is MNHNS and CDR2 is SASEGT in the germline V gene. This CDR3 is 12 amino acids long. The CDR3 sequence is CASSRDSRGYTF. The CDR3 nucleotides read TGTGCCAGCAGCCGGGACTCCCGGGGCTACACCTTC.

The chain recombines TRBV7-8 with TRBJ1-6; 9 nucleotides match TRBD1. The CDR3 totals 16 residues. The ends lost 2 bases at V and 7 bases at J; junction bases unmatched: 6. Looked up from germline, CDR1 is SGHVS and CDR2 is FQNEAQ. The CDR3 protein is CASSLYDRGTNSPLHF. In nucleotides, the CDR3 is TGTGCCAGCAGCTTATATGACAGGGGGACCAATTCACCCCTCCACTTT.

This chain links TRBV5-4 with TRBJ2-2, with TRBD2 identical over 14 bases. Germline assignment: CDR1 SGHNT and CDR2 YYREEE (reference sequence). The CDR3 covers 16 residues. Trimming at V came to 3 bases and at J to 3 bases, leaving 1 base not matched to a gene. CDR3 loop: CASSSGLAGDTGELFF. Written as DNA, the CDR3 is TGTGCCAGCAGCTCGGGACTAGCGGGGGACACCGGGGAGCTGTTTTTT. The whole variable domain, filled in from reference TRBV5-4 and TRBJ2-2, reads ETGVTQSPTHLIKTRGQQVTLRCSSQSGHNTVSWYQQALGQGPQFIFQYYREEENGRGNFPPRFSGLQFPNYSSELNVNALELDDSALYLCASSSGLAGDTGELFFGEGSRLTVL.

The chain combines TRBV7-2 with TRBJ2-2; TRBD2 matches 14 bases. CDR1 and CDR2 from the germline V gene are SGHTA and FQGNSA. The CDR3 extends over 17 amino acids. J lost 8 bases, V lost 2 bases, and 7 bases had no gene match. The CDR3, as DNA: TGTGCCAGCAGCTTACGACTAGCGGGAGGGCCGGAAGGGGAGCTGTTTTTT. Translation: CASSLRLAGGPEGELFF.

The J gene is TRBJ1-6, the V gene TRBV9; TRBD1 agrees at 7 bases. Trimming at V came to 3 bases and at J to 5 bases, leaving 5 bases not matched to a gene. In germline, CDR1 is SGDLS, CDR2 YYNGEE. This CDR3 region has 15 residues. The CDR3 protein is CASSATGEDNSPLHF. The CDR3 DNA reads TGTGCCAGCAGCGCAACAGGGGAAGATAATTCACCCCTCCACTTT.

The chain joins TRBV6-5 to TRBJ2-7; D perhaps matches TRBD2 (5 bases). CDR3 length equals 15 residues. Germline CDR1 MNHEY, CDR2 SVGAGI. The V end lost 4 bases, the J end lost 6 bases, and 19 bases lay between the germline ends. The CDR3, as DNA: TGTGCCAGCAGTTCCTTAGCGCCAGGAGCGACCGAGCAGTACTTC. Its translation: CASSSLAPGATEQYF.

The chain links TRBV7-3 to TRBJ1-5; tentatively, D is TRBD1 (5 bases). Looked up from germline, CDR1 is SGHTA and CDR2 is FQGTGA. This CDR3 region has 14 residues. V was pared by 5 bases and J by 1 base, with 9 bases between. In nucleotides, the CDR3 is TGTGCCAGCAGCAGAGACAGCAGCAATCAGCCCCAGCATTTT. It codes for CASSRDSSNQPQHF.

This clone came up a few times. The gene calls are TRBV2 and TRBJ2-2, with a weak D call TRBD1 (6 bases). This CDR3 is built from 15 residues. From germline, CDR1 is SNHLY and CDR2 FYNNEI. With 2 bases removed from V and 4 bases from J, the gap between germline ends came to 11 bases. CDR3 DNA sequence: TGTGCCAGCAGTGAAAGCAGGGGACCCACCGGGGAGCTGTTTTTT. Amino acids: CASSESRGPTGELFF.

V usage is TRBV4-2 and J usage is TRBJ2-2, with D possibly being TRBD2 (5 bases). V was cut by 1 base and J by 0 bases, with 6 bases left in between. This CDR3 has 15 amino acids. Germline assignment: CDR1 LGHNA and CDR2 YNFKEQ. The CDR3 region has the DNA TGTGCCAGCAGCCAAGGGGGAGCGAACACCGGGGAGCTGTTTTTT. The encoded protein is CASSQGGANTGELFF.

The chain joins TRBV7-2 to TRBJ2-1, with 8 bases identical to TRBD2. Germline V lookup: CDR1 SGHTA, CDR2 FQGNSA. The CDR3 is 15 amino acids. V trimming: 5 bases; J trimming: 2 bases; junction bases outside the gene matches: 5. The CDR3 sequence is CASSLTSGPYNEQFF. Here the CDR3 DNA reads TGTGCCAGCAGCCTCACTAGCGGTCCCTACAATGAGCAGTTCTTC.

Written as DNA, the CDR3 is TGTGCCAGCAGCTTGGGGCAGGGTGGTCGGGATGAGCAGTTCTTC. This translates into CASSLGQGGRDEQFF. The chain is built from TRBV7-2 and TRBJ2-1, with a tentative D call TRBD1 (5 bases). The CDR3 length is 15 residues. Looked up from germline, CDR1 is SGHTA and CDR2 is FQGNSA. Trimming removed 3 bases from V and 8 bases from J, with 17 bases in between.

The chain couples TRBV19 to TRBJ2-5; 12 bases fit TRBD2. J gave up 5 bases and V 4 bases, and 2 bases lay outside the gene matches. This CDR3 has 14 residues. Per germline, CDR1 LNHDA and CDR2 SQIVND (reference sequence). CDR3: CASSNLAGGETQYF. CDR3 nucleotides: TGTGCCAGTAGTAACCTAGCGGGAGGGGAGACCCAGTACTTC. Drawing the rest from reference TRBV19 and TRBJ2-5, the complete variable domain is DGGITQSPKYLFRKEGQNVTLSCEQNLNHDAMYWYRQDPGQGLRLIYYSQIVNDFQKGDIAEGYSVSREKKESFPLTVTSAQKNPTAFYLCASSNLAGGETQYFGPGTRLLVL.

This sequence joins TRBV4-1 and TRBJ2-1, with 7 nucleotides matching TRBD1. The trim removed 1 base at V and 4 bases at J, leaving 7 bases unmatched. The CDR3 is 16 residues long. The germline gives CDR1 MGHRA, CDR2 YSYEKL. The CDR3: CASSQAFQGVYNEQFF. DNA for the CDR3: TGCGCCAGCAGCCAAGCGTTTCAGGGGGTATACAATGAGCAGTTCTTC.

The chain links TRBV12-5 to TRBJ2-3, with D hard to call. CDR1 and CDR2 (germline): LGHNT, FRNRAP. Between the trimmed V and J ends, which lost 0 bases and 2 bases, there was a span of 6 bases. The length of the CDR3 is 14 residues. The CDR3 loop reads CASGLVLSTDTQYF. The DNA for the CDR3 is TGTGCTAGTGGTTTGGTACTGTCCACAGATACGCAGTATTTT.

The V call is TRBV21-1, the J call TRBJ1-1. TRBV21-1 is an annotated pseudogene. The length of the CDR3 is 18 residues. In DNA form, the CDR3 reads TGTGCCAGCAGCAAAGCGCGGATGCAAGGGGGGGAGAACACTGAAGCTTTCTTT. Protein product: CASSKARMQGGENTEAFF.

This chain uses TRBV6-5 with TRBJ1-5, with D uncertain. Germline V gene sequence: CDR1 MNHEY, CDR2 SVGAGI. Trimming pared 0 bases from V and 4 bases from J, leaving 10 bases between. CDR3 size: 15 residues. Written as DNA, the CDR3 is TGTGCCAGCAGTTACTCGGGTGGGAGGAATCAGCCCCAGCATTTT. This sequence encodes CASSYSGGRNQPQHF.

The gene calls are TRBV19 and TRBJ2-1; perhaps TRBD1 as D (5 bases). Germline loops: CDR1 LNHDA, CDR2 SQIVND (reference sequence). The CDR3 is 13 amino acids. Trimming cost V 7 bases and J 8 bases, with 15 bases left between them. The CDR3 region has the DNA TGTGCCAGTACCCTCAGGGCCAGAGATGAGCAGTTCTTC. This encodes CASTLRARDEQFF.